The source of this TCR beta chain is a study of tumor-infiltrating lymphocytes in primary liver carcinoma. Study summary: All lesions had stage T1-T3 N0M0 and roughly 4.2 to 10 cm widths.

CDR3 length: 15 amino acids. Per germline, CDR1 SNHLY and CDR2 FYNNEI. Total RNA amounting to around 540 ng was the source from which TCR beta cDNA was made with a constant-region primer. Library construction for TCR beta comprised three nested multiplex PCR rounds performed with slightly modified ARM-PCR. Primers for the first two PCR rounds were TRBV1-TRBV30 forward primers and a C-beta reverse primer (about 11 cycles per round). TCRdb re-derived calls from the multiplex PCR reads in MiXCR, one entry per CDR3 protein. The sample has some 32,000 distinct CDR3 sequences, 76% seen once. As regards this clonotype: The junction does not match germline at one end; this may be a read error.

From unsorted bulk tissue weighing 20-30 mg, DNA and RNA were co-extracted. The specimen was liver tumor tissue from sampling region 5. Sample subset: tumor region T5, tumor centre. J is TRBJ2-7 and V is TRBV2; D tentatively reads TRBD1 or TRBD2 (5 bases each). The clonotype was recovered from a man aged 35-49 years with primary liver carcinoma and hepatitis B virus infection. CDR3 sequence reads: CTSSENGAVSYEQYF. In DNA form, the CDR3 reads TGTACCAGCAGTGAGAACGGGGCGGTCTCCTACGAGCAATACTTC.